This is a list of T cell receptor beta chains from one sample in a study of beta chain features in type 1 diabetes. Libraries were prepared by immunoSEQ multiplex PCR; TCRdb keeps only in-frame clonotypes and omits some of them. The data show 20,000 to 25,000 clones, roughly 70% seen once. What was sequenced was stem cell memory CD4+ T cells from blood. The receptors come from a woman in her thirties or forties with type 1 diabetes. Each CDR3 is given with its conserved first and last residue. Fields, in order: J gene, clone size, D gene, V gene, CDR3 length, CDR3 protein, CDR3 DNA. A D gene is named only where the DNA matches it firmly. Size tells how often a clone was seen (once, few, many) or the class of an expanded clone, and some rows leave it out.

>TRBJ2-3|NA|TRBD2|TRBV11-2|18
CASSLVPSGGRARDTQYF
TGTGCCAGCAGCTTAGTCCCCTCGGGCGGGAGGGCCAGAGATACGCAGTATTTT
>TRBJ2-3|few|NA|TRBV19|17
CASSIVGFPTSTDTQYF
TGTGCCAGTAGTATAGTCGGTTTCCCGACTAGCACAGATACGCAGTATTTT
>TRBJ2-3|NA|NA|TRBV29-1|14
CSVEGPRGTDTQYF
TGCAGCGTTGAAGGGCCCAGGGGCACAGATACGCAGTATTTT
>TRBJ1-1|NA|NA|TRBV18|17
CASSPYVRTDMNTEAFF
TGTGCCAGCTCACCTTATGTTCGGACAGACATGAACACTGAAGCTTTCTTT
>TRBJ2-2|NA|TRBD1|TRBV7-2|15
CASSAGTGSTGELFF
TGTGCCAGCAGCGCCGGGACAGGGAGCACCGGGGAGCTGTTTTTT
>TRBJ2-3|few|NA|TRBV4-2|15
CASSQGQTLTDTQYF
TGTGCCAGCAGCCAAGGACAGACCCTCACAGATACGCAGTATTTT
>TRBJ1-5|NA|NA|TRBV7-6|14
CASSLGPSNQPQHF
TGTGCCAGCAGCTTGGGGCCTAGCAATCAGCCCCAGCATTTT
>TRBJ2-5|NA|NA|TRBV5-5|13
CASSGRDQETQYF
TGTGCCAGCAGCGGCCGGGACCAAGAGACCCAGTACTTC
>TRBJ2-7|NA|NA|TRBV28|16
CASSEAAGARSYEQYF
TGTGCCAGCAGTGAAGCAGCAGGGGCGCGGTCCTACGAGCAGTACTTC
>TRBJ2-7|once|NA|TRBV6-5|12
CASSPFPGEQYF
TGTGCCAGCAGTCCCTTTCCGGGGGAGCAGTACTTC
>TRBJ1-4|NA|TRBD1|TRBV27|14
CASSRWTGLEKLFF
TGTGCCAGCAGTCGGTGGACAGGGTTAGAAAAACTGTTTTTT
>TRBJ1-4|NA|NA|TRBV6-5|14
CASGDRQMSEKLFF
TGTGCCAGCGGTGACCGACAGATGTCTGAAAAACTGTTTTTT
>TRBJ1-2|NA|NA|TRBV27|15
CASSFLAARGYGYTF
TGTGCCAGCAGTTTTCTGGCAGCTCGGGGCTATGGCTACACCTTC
>TRBJ2-1|NA|NA|TRBV7-9|13
CASSLWPYNEQFF
TGTGCCAGCAGCTTATGGCCCTACAATGAGCAGTTCTTC